This note documents a single T cell receptor (beta chain) sequence. Its antigen has not been determined. No much larger clonotype is one base removed from it; base qualities were not supplied. The sample belongs to a study of blood T cells in healthy people across ages (dated by TCRdb to the mid-2010s). At the level of the whole study: In model experiments, template switching captured roughly one uniquely barcoded TCR beta cDNA molecule for every two T cells. The donors were split into four age groups: young (average 16 years), middle-aged (39), aged (more than 60) and long-lived (roughly 77). Using deep sequencing normalized with unique cDNA molecular identifiers, the study measured how TCR beta repertoire diversity changes with age. To avoid experimental bias, donors of different ages were spread randomly across the sequencing lanes. The study analyzed two additional independent replicas of 1 million unique cDNA reads from the same blood draw for two donors, one aged 18 to 30 and one aged 80 or older. The research as a whole found: Estimates of total diversity based on one million sequenced T cells were considered lower bounds and underestimates. Observed TCR beta diversity correlated strongly with the percentage of naive T cells measured by flow cytometry. Since profiling was done on bulk unsorted PBMCs, naive and antigen-experienced compartments could not be conclusively compared. As age increased, observed TCR beta diversity per million T cells dropped in a roughly linear way, and a significant reduction was already evident by age 40. Compared with the aged group, the long-lived group had more naive CD4+ T cells, fewer expanded clones and increased TCR diversity, suggesting age selection. Because donor CMV infection status was unknown, age-related changes in expanded clonotypes were potentially confounded.

Receptor amplification or capture employed 5' RACE. Instrument used: Illumina HiSeq 2500. The second PCR ran for about 7 to 11 cycles and used a J-beta primer mix along with a sample-barcoded 5' primer. Each TCR beta cDNA molecule received a unique molecular identifier from a template-switch 5' adaptor carrying 12 random nucleotides. At least 2.5 million CDR3-containing paired-end reads were obtained from each sample. All of the RNA was converted into first-strand cDNA using the Mint cDNA synthesis kit, with a TRBC-specific oligonucleotide serving as the primer. After uracil-DNA glycosylase treatment, a first 18-cycle PCR used universal primers M1SS and BC2_uni_R on all cDNA. The study's processing was this. For normalization, 1 million high-quality reads were randomly selected from each sample, with every read carrying a distinct molecular identifier. Reads sharing molecular identifiers were discarded rather than binned into consensus sequences. MiTCR, with a Q25 quality threshold and the strictest error-elimination algorithm, was used for CDR3 identification, clonotype clustering and error correction. A nonparametric unseen species model using Euler transformation provided a lower-bound estimate of total TCR beta diversity. TCRdb's own reprocessing of the public reads used fastp at Q25 and MiXCR and kept productive beta chains. Duplicate CDR3 protein sequences are folded into a single record with the most common DNA and genes. TCRdb's processing, not the authors', yielded these V and J calls. Across this sample there are around 320,000 distinct CDR3 sequences, with around 30% seen only once. Over 25% of the sample goes to the ten largest clones.

Donors were 39 systemically healthy Caucasian individuals from Russia aged roughly 6 to 90 years. Ten milliliters of peripheral blood were drawn from each donor into EDTA-treated Vacutainer tubes. Ficoll-Paque density-gradient centrifugation was used to isolate PBMCs, with at least 7 million obtained per sample. Trizol reagent was used to extract total RNA from the PBMCs, yielding at least 5 micrograms per sample. For every donor, an aliquot of PBMCs went through flow cytometry to measure the percentages of naive CD45RAhigh/CD27high T cells. Counted from cysteine to phenylalanine, this CDR3 has 14 amino acids. Of the read, only the CDR3 DNA is kept; its 42 bases are in frame from base 1. The V end loses 6 bases and the J end loses 3 bases, and a stretch of 15 bases separates them. Reading the germline V gene gives CDR1 MDHEN and CDR2 SYDVKM.

The sequence was collected from a woman in her 70s in good health. The sequence links TRBV28 to TRBJ2-7; the D gene is possibly TRBD2, with 6 bases matching. Sequencing was performed on blood. The CDR3 in this case is CASRGRTDLYEQYF. In nucleotide form, the sequence is TGTGCCAGCAGGGGGAGGACGGACCTCTACGAGCAGTACTTC.